Listed below are T cell receptor beta chains from one sample, sequenced in a study of regulatory T cells in long-lasting Graves disease. MiXCR was run by TCRdb on the multiplex PCR reads, yielding one entry per CDR3 protein. The profile shows about 500,000 distinct CDR3 sequences, about 12% of them singletons. In addition, the sample was reused for a study of T cells in Graves' hyperthyroidism and ophthalmopathy.

The sequenced sample was peripheral blood mononuclear cells (PBMCs), obtained at new diagnosis, from a patient treated with antithyroid drugs. Receptor source: a young woman with Graves disease. Each CDR3 is given with its conserved first and last residue. A D gene is named only where the DNA matches it firmly. Part of the rows lack a size; the others show once, few, many or a class for expanded clones.

d_gene: -
abundance: many
v_gene: TRBV12-3/TRBV12-4
j_gene: TRBJ1-5
CDR3nt: TGTGCCAGCAGTTGGGCCCCCTTGGGGCAGCCCCAGCATTTT
CDR3aa: CASSWAPLGQPQHF

d_gene: -
abundance: -
v_gene: TRBV3-1
j_gene: TRBJ2-7
CDR3nt: TGTGCCAGCAGCCATTCCCGCTACGAGCAGTACTTC
CDR3aa: CASSHSRYEQYF

d_gene: -
abundance: -
v_gene: TRBV15
j_gene: TRBJ2-3
CDR3nt: TGTGCCACCAGCAGAGATCTTCTAGCGACGGATACGCAGTATTTT
CDR3aa: CATSRDLLATDTQYF

d_gene: -
abundance: many
v_gene: TRBV10-3
j_gene: TRBJ1-1
CDR3nt: TGTGCCATCAGTGAGATTGGGACCTACACTGAAGCTTTCTTT
CDR3aa: CAISEIGTYTEAFF

d_gene: -
abundance: few
v_gene: TRBV18
j_gene: TRBJ1-1
CDR3nt: TGTGCCAGCTCACCCTCGACGAGTCCGGCTGAAGCTTTCTTT
CDR3aa: CASSPSTSPAEAFF

d_gene: TRBD1
abundance: many
v_gene: TRBV12-3/TRBV12-4
j_gene: TRBJ1-1
CDR3nt: TGTGCCAGCACCCTTTCTATGGACAGGGTAGTCCCGAACACTGAAGCTTTCTTT
CDR3aa: CASTLSMDRVVPNTEAFF

d_gene: -
abundance: many
v_gene: TRBV6-2/TRBV6-3
j_gene: TRBJ1-1
CDR3nt: TGTGCCAGCAGTGAACGTGTAAGGAGAAGGTCTGAAGCTTTCTTT
CDR3aa: CASSERVRRRSEAFF

d_gene: -
abundance: -
v_gene: TRBV5-1
j_gene: TRBJ2-7
CDR3nt: TGCGCCAGCAGTAACGGGGTTGACGAGCAGTACTTC
CDR3aa: CASSNGVDEQYF

d_gene: TRBD1
abundance: few
v_gene: TRBV7-9
j_gene: TRBJ2-7
CDR3nt: TGTGCCAGCAGCTTACGGGACAGGTACTCCTACGAGCAGTACTTC
CDR3aa: CASSLRDRYSYEQYF

d_gene: -
abundance: many
v_gene: TRBV27
j_gene: TRBJ2-1
CDR3nt: TGTGCCAGCAGTTTATACCCGGGTAGGGATGAGCAGTTCTTC
CDR3aa: CASSLYPGRDEQFF

d_gene: -
abundance: many
v_gene: TRBV12-3/TRBV12-4
j_gene: TRBJ1-5
CDR3nt: TGTGCCAGCAGCTCACAGGGAAATAGCAATCAGCCCCAGCATTTT
CDR3aa: CASSSQGNSNQPQHF

d_gene: TRBD1
abundance: -
v_gene: TRBV20-1
j_gene: TRBJ2-1
CDR3nt: TGCAGTGCAGTTGAGGGACAGGGGATCTATGAGCAGTTCTTC
CDR3aa: CSAVEGQGIYEQFF

d_gene: TRBD1
abundance: many
v_gene: TRBV19
j_gene: TRBJ1-5
CDR3nt: TGTGCCAGTAGTATTTATGGCAGGGGTTTTCGAATAGACAGGGTTCAGCCCCAGCATTTT
CDR3aa: CASSIYGRGFRIDRVQPQHF

d_gene: TRBD1
abundance: -
v_gene: TRBV29-1
j_gene: TRBJ2-1
CDR3nt: TGCAGCGTTCGCTTGGGGACAGGGGCCCGTAATGAGCAGTTCTTC
CDR3aa: CSVRLGTGARNEQFF

d_gene: -
abundance: many
v_gene: TRBV2
j_gene: TRBJ1-6
CDR3nt: TGTGCCAGCAGTGATGGCTCACCCCTCCACTTT
CDR3aa: CASSDGSPLHF

d_gene: TRBD1
abundance: many
v_gene: TRBV7-9
j_gene: TRBJ1-1
CDR3nt: TGTGCCAGCAGCTTAGGGGGTCTAGGACAGGGCGTTATGAACACTGAAGCTTTCTTT
CDR3aa: CASSLGGLGQGVMNTEAFF

d_gene: -
abundance: many
v_gene: TRBV27
j_gene: TRBJ1-4
CDR3nt: TGTGCCAGCAGTTTAATGAGGGCGGGTGGGAATGAAAAACTGTTTTTT
CDR3aa: CASSLMRAGGNEKLFF

d_gene: -
abundance: few
v_gene: TRBV6-2/TRBV6-3
j_gene: TRBJ1-1
CDR3nt: TGTGCCAGCAGTTTTAACGGACAGACGCTGGCTTTCTTT
CDR3aa: CASSFNGQTLAFF

d_gene: -
abundance: many
v_gene: TRBV15
j_gene: TRBJ2-5
CDR3nt: TGTGCCACCAGCGGCAGGGGGGGGACTCAAGAGACCCAGTACTTC
CDR3aa: CATSGRGGTQETQYF

d_gene: -
abundance: many
v_gene: TRBV6-2/TRBV6-3
j_gene: TRBJ2-3
CDR3nt: TGTGCCAGCAGTTACCCGAACACAGATACGCAGTATTTT
CDR3aa: CASSYPNTDTQYF

d_gene: TRBD2
abundance: many
v_gene: TRBV20-1
j_gene: TRBJ2-1
CDR3nt: TGCAGTGCTCCGACTAGCGGGAGAGGTTACAATGAGCAGTTCTTC
CDR3aa: CSAPTSGRGYNEQFF

d_gene: TRBD1
abundance: -
v_gene: TRBV10-2
j_gene: TRBJ1-3
CDR3nt: TGCGCCAGCAGTGGGCAGGGGGCTGGAAACACCATATATTTT
CDR3aa: CASSGQGAGNTIYF

d_gene: -
abundance: few
v_gene: TRBV28
j_gene: TRBJ2-2
CDR3nt: TGTGCCAGCAGTTATGACACCGGGGAGCTGTTTTTT
CDR3aa: CASSYDTGELFF

d_gene: -
abundance: many
v_gene: TRBV10-3
j_gene: TRBJ2-7
CDR3nt: TGTGCCATCAGCGAGGGACCGCTGAGCGGTACCTACGAGCAGTACTTC
CDR3aa: CAISEGPLSGTYEQYF

d_gene: -
abundance: many
v_gene: TRBV27
j_gene: TRBJ2-7
CDR3nt: TGTGCCAGCAGTTCCAGCGGATACTCCTACGAGCAGTACTTC
CDR3aa: CASSSSGYSYEQYF

d_gene: TRBD1
abundance: many
v_gene: TRBV2
j_gene: TRBJ2-5
CDR3nt: TGTGCCAGCAGTGAGCGACAGGGGGCCTCCCAAGAGACCCAGTACTTC
CDR3aa: CASSERQGASQETQYF

d_gene: TRBD1
abundance: many
v_gene: TRBV7-8
j_gene: TRBJ2-7
CDR3nt: TGTGCCAGCAGCTTAGCCGAGGAGACAGGGGGACAGTACTTC
CDR3aa: CASSLAEETGGQYF